Listed below are T cell receptor beta chains from one sample, sequenced in a study of spatial heterogeneity in lung cancer. Each CDR3 protein gets one entry after TCRdb re-called the 5' RACE reads with MiXCR. The data show nearly 15,000 distinct CDR3 sequences, 7.9% seen once. The sample here was PBMCs, taken at surgery. These receptors were obtained from a female donor with early-stage non-small cell lung cancer. Both conserved end residues are part of each CDR3. The order of the fields is D gene, V gene, J gene, clone size, CDR3 protein, CDR3 DNA. A D gene is named only where the DNA matches it firmly. Clone size is given for some rows only: seen once, a few or many times, or a class if the clone is expanded.

.	TRBV12-3/TRBV12-4	TRBJ1-5	few	CASSQGRGDNQPQHF	TGTGCCAGCAGCCAGGGGAGGGGAGACAATCAGCCCCAGCATTTT
TRBD2	TRBV4-2	TRBJ2-5	many	CASSHSGLAVQETQYF	TGTGCCAGCAGCCACTCCGGACTAGCGGTACAAGAGACCCAGTACTTC
.	TRBV5-1	TRBJ1-2	many	CASSTGQSLYYGYTF	TGCGCCAGCAGCACCGGACAGTCCCTCTACTATGGCTACACCTTC
.	TRBV7-9	TRBJ1-4	many	CASSFYRDLANEKLFF	TGTGCCAGCAGCTTTTACAGGGATCTAGCTAATGAAAAACTGTTTTTT
TRBD1	TRBV7-3	TRBJ2-3	many	CASSSGQGRTDTQYF	TGTGCCAGCAGCTCAGGACAGGGGAGGACAGATACGCAGTATTTT
.	TRBV27	TRBJ1-2	.	CASGGREGYTF	TGTGCCAGTGGGGGCAGGGAGGGCTACACCTTC
TRBD2	TRBV7-6	TRBJ2-7	many	CASSLEAGRAYEQYF	TGTGCCAGCAGCTTAGAGGCCGGGAGGGCATACGAGCAGTACTTC
.	TRBV6-5	TRBJ1-2	many	CASSYLSGSLAYGYTF	TGTGCCAGCAGTTATTTATCCGGGTCGCTCGCCTATGGCTACACCTTC
.	TRBV2	TRBJ1-6	many	CASSQTGILSSPLHF	TGTGCCAGCAGTCAGACGGGGATCCTTAGTTCACCCCTCCACTTT
TRBD2	TRBV18	TRBJ2-1	many	CASSPQSGGNEQFF	TGTGCCAGCTCACCGCAAAGCGGGGGGAATGAGCAGTTCTTC
.	TRBV10-3	TRBJ2-4	many	CAISESRTGAVAKNIQYF	TGTGCCATCAGTGAGTCCCGGACTGGAGCAGTGGCCAAAAACATTCAGTACTTC
.	TRBV30	TRBJ1-2	medium-sized	CAWRGLYHYGYTF	TGTGCCTGGAGGGGGCTATATCACTATGGCTACACCTTC
.	TRBV6-6	TRBJ2-5	many	CASLAGARGETQYF	TGTGCCAGCCTGGCGGGGGCGCGGGGAGAGACCCAGTACTTC
TRBD2	TRBV11-2	TRBJ2-7	once	CASSLTSGDEQYF	TGTGCCAGCAGCTTAACTAGCGGGGACGAGCAGTACTTC
TRBD1	TRBV20-1	TRBJ2-1	.	CSAERQGRYNEQFF	TGCAGTGCAGAGAGACAGGGGAGGTACAATGAGCAGTTCTTC
.	TRBV6-6	TRBJ2-3	few	CASSYRGGGTDTQYF	TGTGCCAGCAGTTACCGCGGCGGCGGCACAGATACGCAGTATTTT
.	TRBV20-1	TRBJ2-4	many	CSAPPVRGDIQYF	TGCAGTGCACCCCCGGTTCGAGGGGACATTCAGTACTTC
.	TRBV19	TRBJ1-1	many	CAIPIRGGGTEAFF	TGTGCCATCCCTATCAGGGGCGGTGGCACTGAAGCTTTCTTT
.	TRBV7-9	TRBJ1-1	many	CASRHRAANTEAFF	TGTGCCAGCAGGCACAGGGCTGCGAACACTGAAGCTTTCTTT
.	TRBV7-3	TRBJ1-2	many	CASSPGLPLNYGYTF	TGTGCCAGCAGCCCCGGGCTCCCGTTAAACTATGGCTACACCTTC
.	TRBV21-1	TRBJ2-5	.	CASSKSSCQETQYF	TGTGCCAGCAGCAAAAGTAGCTGTCAAGAGACCCAGTACTTC
.	TRBV6-1	TRBJ1-1	many	CASDRKRDTEAFF	TGTGCCAGCGACAGGAAAAGAGACACTGAAGCTTTCTTT
TRBD1	TRBV12-3/TRBV12-4	TRBJ1-6	medium-sized	CASSLQTGRDSPLHF	TGTGCCAGCAGTTTACAGACAGGGAGGGATTCACCCCTCCACTTT
.	TRBV13	TRBJ1-2	many	CASSRTAYGYTF	TGTGCCAGCAGCCGGACAGCGTATGGCTACACCTTC
.	TRBV10-2	TRBJ2-1	few	CASSESLVGQFF	TGCGCCAGCAGTGAGTCCCTAGTGGGGCAGTTCTTC
.	TRBV19	TRBJ2-7	.	CASSIVGNLYEQYF	TGTGCCAGTTCGATCGTCGGGAATCTGTACGAGCAGTACTTC
.	TRBV6-5	TRBJ1-6	.	CASSYWQGSGSPLHF	TGTGCCAGCAGTTACTGGCAGGGTAGCGGTTCACCCCTCCACTTT
.	TRBV11-2	TRBJ2-7	many	CASSFPGVYEQYF	TGTGCCAGCAGCTTTCCGGGGGTCTACGAGCAGTACTTC
TRBD1	TRBV6-5	TRBJ1-6	.	CASSYSHPYRGQSSPLHF	TGTGCCAGCAGTTACTCACATCCATACAGGGGGCAAAGTTCACCCCTCCACTTT
.	TRBV6-1	TRBJ1-1	many	CASRPQGLGNTEAFF	TGTGCCAGCAGACCCCAGGGTCTGGGGAACACTGAAGCTTTCTTT
TRBD1	TRBV19	TRBJ2-7	many	CASSIGGTGVYEQYF	TGTGCCAGTAGTATTGGAGGGACAGGAGTCTACGAGCAGTACTTC
.	TRBV6-5	TRBJ2-5	many	CASSFQGRLETQYF	TGTGCCAGCAGTTTCCAGGGACGGTTAGAGACCCAGTACTTC
TRBD1	TRBV5-1	TRBJ1-1	many	CASSLQGAGTEAFF	TGCGCCAGCAGCTTACAGGGGGCAGGCACTGAAGCTTTCTTT
.	TRBV10-3	TRBJ2-7	many	CAISDGGTQYEQYF	TGTGCCATCAGTGACGGAGGGACCCAATACGAGCAGTACTTC
.	TRBV9	TRBJ2-3	many	CASSVGPTDTQYF	TGTGCCAGCAGCGTAGGACCAACAGATACGCAGTATTTT
.	TRBV18	TRBJ2-3	.	CASSVQGPSTDTQYF	TGTGCCAGCTCAGTACAGGGACCTAGCACAGATACGCAGTATTTT
TRBD1	TRBV19	TRBJ2-7	many	CASSPGQSYEQYF	TGTGCCAGTAGTCCGGGACAGAGCTACGAGCAGTACTTC
.	TRBV6-6	TRBJ2-3	many	CASSYSDTQYF	TGTGCCAGCAGTTACTCTGATACGCAGTATTTT
.	TRBV20-1	TRBJ2-2	.	CSAASTPIGELFF	TGCAGTGCCGCCTCGACACCCATCGGGGAGCTGTTTTTT
TRBD1	TRBV2	TRBJ1-5	many	CASSEGLFRQGQDQPQHF	TGTGCCAGCAGTGAAGGCCTCTTTCGACAGGGCCAGGATCAGCCCCAGCATTTT
.	TRBV4-2	TRBJ1-2	.	CASSPDTPGYGYTF	TGTGCCAGCAGCCCGGACACCCCGGGCTATGGCTACACCTTC
.	TRBV12-3/TRBV12-4	TRBJ2-6	many	CASSSPFWGEGTGANVLTF	TGTGCCAGCAGCTCCCCTTTTTGGGGAGAAGGGACTGGGGCCAACGTCCTGACTTTC